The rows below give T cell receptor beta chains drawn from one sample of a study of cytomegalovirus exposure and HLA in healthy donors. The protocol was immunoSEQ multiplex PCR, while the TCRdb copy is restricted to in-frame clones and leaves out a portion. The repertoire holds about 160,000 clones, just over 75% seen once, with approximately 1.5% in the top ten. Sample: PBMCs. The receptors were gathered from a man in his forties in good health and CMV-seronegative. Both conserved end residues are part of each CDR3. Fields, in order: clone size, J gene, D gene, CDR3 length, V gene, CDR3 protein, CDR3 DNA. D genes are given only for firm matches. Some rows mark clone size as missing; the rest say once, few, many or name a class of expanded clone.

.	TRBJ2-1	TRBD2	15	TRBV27	CASSAPGTRNNEQFF	TGTGCCAGCAGTGCTCCCGGGACTAGAAACAATGAGCAGTTCTTC
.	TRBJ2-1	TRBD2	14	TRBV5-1	CASSFRTSGDEQFF	TGCGCCAGCAGCTTTAGGACTAGCGGCGATGAGCAGTTCTTC
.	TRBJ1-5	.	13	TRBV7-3	CASSPGRNQPQHF	TGTGCCAGCAGCCCAGGCAGGAATCAGCCCCAGCATTTT
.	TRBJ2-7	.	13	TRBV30	CAWLGVGSYEQYF	TGTGCCTGGCTCGGAGTGGGCTCCTACGAGCAGTACTTC
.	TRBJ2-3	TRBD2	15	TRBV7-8	CASSLVLAGVDTQYF	TGTGCCAGCAGCTTAGTACTAGCGGGAGTGGATACGCAGTATTTT
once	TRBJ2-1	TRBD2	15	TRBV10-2	CASIGLAGVSNEQFF	TGCGCCAGCATTGGACTAGCGGGAGTTTCCAATGAGCAGTTCTTC
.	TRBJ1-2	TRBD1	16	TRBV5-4	CASSLDARGLDYGYTF	TGTGCCAGCAGCTTGGACGCCAGGGGGTTGGACTATGGCTACACCTTC
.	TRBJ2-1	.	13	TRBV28	CASSLDTYNEQFF	TGTGCCAGCAGCCTGGACACCTACAATGAGCAGTTCTTC
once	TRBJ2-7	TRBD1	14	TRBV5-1	CASYLTGEGYEQYF	TGCGCCAGCTACCTCACAGGGGAAGGCTACGAGCAGTACTTC
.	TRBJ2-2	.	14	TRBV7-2	CASSLVGAGGELFF	TGTGCCAGCAGCTTAGTAGGGGCAGGGGGGGAGCTGTTTTTT
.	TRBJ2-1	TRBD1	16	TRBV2	CASGRDRARTYNEQFF	TGTGCCAGCGGCCGGGACAGGGCAAGAACCTACAATGAGCAGTTCTTC
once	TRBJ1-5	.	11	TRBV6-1	CASSGSQPQHF	TGTGCCAGCAGTGGGAGTCAGCCCCAGCATTTT
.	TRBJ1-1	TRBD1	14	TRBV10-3	CAIAQGVMNTEAFF	TGTGCCATCGCCCAGGGGGTCATGAACACTGAAGCTTTCTTT
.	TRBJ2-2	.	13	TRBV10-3	CASRSSGTGELFF	TGTGCCTCCCGATCCAGCGGCACCGGGGAGCTGTTTTTT